One sample yielded the 2 T cell receptor beta chains listed below, sequenced in a study of shared clonotypes between healthy human individuals. The table came from immunoSEQ multiplex PCR; TCRdb's copy has only in-frame clones and leaves some out. The table lists about 700,000 clones, about 91% of them singletons. It was CD45RO-negative cells, positively selected for CCR7, that made up naive CD8 cells, with terminally differentiated effector memory CD45RA+ cells excluded. Sequenced material: naive CD8+ T cells sorted from blood. These receptors originate from a young man in good health.

The chain uses TRBV29-1 and TRBJ1-2; maybe TRBD1 (5 bases). Trimming removed 3 bases from V and 2 bases from J, with 10 bases in between. The CDR3 consists of 13 residues. CDR1 and CDR2 from the germline V gene are SQVTM and ANQGSEA. The CDR3 loop reads CSVDQGWNYGYTF. Here the CDR3 DNA reads TGCAGCGTTGACCAGGGCTGGAACTATGGCTACACCTTC.

The chain employs TRBV27 and TRBJ2-7; D is unclear. The CDR3 runs 14 residues. The germline V and J ends were trimmed by 4 bases and 5 bases, with 15 bases remaining between them. In germline, CDR1 is MNHEY, CDR2 SMNVEV (reference sequence). The CDR3 coding sequence is TGTGCCAGCAGTTATGCCAGATATAACGACGAGCAGTACTTC. Its protein product is CASSYARYNDEQYF.